Presented here are 27 T cell receptor beta chains from one specimen sequenced in a study. TCRdb re-analysed the RT-PCR reads in MiXCR, keeping a single row per CDR3 protein. This sample has around 700,000 distinct CDR3 sequences, with 13% to 15% found just once. The specimen was memory CD4+ T cells from blood. The receptors were gathered from a female donor in good health, serving as a healthy control.

This chain connects TRBV20-1 to TRBJ1-1, with D perhaps TRBD1 (5 bases). The CDR3 loop spans 11 amino acids. V lost 6 bases to trimming and J lost 11 bases, with 16 bases between them. Germline V gene sequence: CDR1 DFQATT, CDR2 SNEGSKA (reference sequence). This CDR3 reads CSAIGDLGAFF. The CDR3 nucleotides are TGCAGTGCCATAGGGGACTTGGGTGCTTTCTTT.

This clonotype was observed a few times. The chain joins TRBV6-1 to TRBJ2-3; 7 nucleotides line up with TRBD2. CDR1 MNHNS and CDR2 SASEGT come from the germline V gene. This CDR3 region has 15 residues. Germline trimming cut 3 bases from V and 2 bases from J; bases unmatched to any gene: 5. CDR3: CASSEPGGATDTQYF. CDR3 DNA: TGTGCCAGCAGTGAGCCGGGGGGTGCCACAGATACGCAGTATTTT.

The CDR3 DNA sequence: TGTGCCAGCAGTTACTCGGACAGGGTTTACGAGCAGTACTTC. Protein sequence: CASSYSDRVYEQYF. J is TRBJ2-7 and V is TRBV6-2 or TRBV6-3; 8 bases are shared with TRBD1. V lost 0 bases to trimming and J lost 4 bases; unmatched junction nucleotides: 2. This CDR3 has 14 residues. Looked up from germline, CDR1 is MNHEY and CDR2 is SVGEGT.

J is TRBJ2-1 and V is TRBV6-5, with 10 positions matching TRBD1. Germline trimming cut 7 bases from V and 9 bases from J; bases unmatched to any gene: 9. The CDR3 has 14 residues. The germline gives CDR1 MNHEY, CDR2 SVGAGI. Here the CDR3 reads CASKPGQGIVEQFF. CDR3 in DNA: TGTGCCAGCAAACCGGGACAGGGGATTGTTGAGCAGTTCTTC.

In this sample, this clonotype turned up a few times. The rearrangement joins TRBV5-1 to TRBJ1-4; the D gene is possibly TRBD1 (6 bases). V lost 7 bases and J lost 6, with 16 bases in between. The CDR3 is 14 amino acids. Germline-derived CDR1 and CDR2 are SGHRS and YFSETQ. In nucleotides, the CDR3 is TGCGCCAGCGGACCAGGGGCGGAGGATGAAAAACTGTTTTTT. As protein: CASGPGAEDEKLFF. Full variable domain (missing parts from reference TRBV5-1 and TRBJ1-4): KAGVTQTPRYLIKTRGQQVTLSCSPISGHRSVSWYQQTPGQGLQFLFEYFSETQRNKGNFPGRFSGRQFSNSRSEMNVSTLELGDSALYLCASGPGAEDEKLFFGSGTQLSVL.

The genes are TRBV9 and TRBJ2-7, with D maybe TRBD2 (5 bases). Germline CDR1 reads SGDLS; CDR2 reads YYNGEE. This CDR3 is built from 15 residues. V was trimmed by 0 bases and J by 0 bases, leaving 10 bases between them. The CDR3 DNA reads as TGTGCCAGCAGCGTAGGAAGCGGAAGCTCCTACGAGCAGTACTTC. This codes for CASSVGSGSSYEQYF.

This clonotype was counted a few times. The rearrangement uses TRBV7-2 and TRBJ2-7; 10 nucleotides line up with TRBD1. The CDR3 runs 16 residues. The germline CDR1 and CDR2 sequences are SGHTA and FQGNSA. V shed 0 bases, J shed 4 bases, and the junction held 6 bases outside the gene matches. The CDR3, as DNA: TGTGCCAGCAGCTTAGCAGTGGGGACAGGGGCGTACGAGCAGTACTTC. Amino acids: CASSLAVGTGAYEQYF.

This clonotype has ten or more counts. The chain carries TRBV5-1 and TRBJ1-6; weak D call: TRBD1 (5 bases). The length of the CDR3 is 14 residues. CDR1 is SGHRS, CDR2 YFSETQ, per germline. V was trimmed by 5 bases and J by 9 bases, leaving 15 bases between them. CDR3 DNA sequence: TGCGCCAGCAGGGGCGGCGGGGCATCTTCACCCCTCCACTTT. Translation gives CASRGGGASSPLHF.

This clonotype was detected ten times or more. This sequence joins TRBV7-9 and TRBJ2-7, with D possibly being TRBD2 (6 bases). Trimming shortened V by 1 base and J by 1 base, and 11 bases separated the two germline ends. The germline gives CDR1 SEHNR, CDR2 FQNEAQ (reference sequence). CDR3 length: 15 residues. The CDR3 coding sequence is TGTGCCAGCAGCTTAGGGGACTCTCCTTCCTACGAGCAGTACTTC. Protein product: CASSLGDSPSYEQYF.

This clonotype was counted ten times or more. The chain carries TRBV10-3 and TRBJ1-3; D uncertain. This CDR3 comprises 11 residues. V was shortened by 7 bases and J by 4 bases, with 5 bases between the two germline ends. Germline V gives CDR1 ENHRY, CDR2 SYGVKD. CDR3 residues: CAIKSGNTIYF. In DNA, the CDR3 is TGTGCCATCAAATCAGGAAACACCATATATTTT.

This clonotype was detected a few times. The J gene is TRBJ1-1, the V gene TRBV3-1; a weak D match, TRBD1 (6 bases). V was trimmed by 4 bases and J by 4 bases, leaving 13 bases between them. This CDR3 has 14 amino acids. The germline CDR1 and CDR2 sequences are LGHDT and YNNKEL (reference sequence). The CDR3 DNA follows: TGTGCCAGCAGCCGACAAACAGGGTCCACTGAAGCTTTCTTT. Translation gives CASSRQTGSTEAFF. The full variable domain, completed using reference TRBV3-1 and TRBJ1-1, is DTAVSQTPKYLVTQMGNDKSIKCEQNLGHDTMYWYKQDSKKFLKIMFSYNNKELIINETVPNRFSPKSPDKAHLNLHINSLELGDSAVYFCASSRQTGSTEAFFGQGTRLTVV.

The rearrangement joins TRBV15 to TRBJ1-5; D not resolved. From germline, CDR1 is LNHNV and CDR2 YYDKDF (reference sequence). Deletions cut 0 bases from V and 6 bases from J, with 6 bases between. The CDR3 is 13 amino acids. The CDR3 sequence: CATSRDGSQPQHF. CDR3 DNA sequence: TGTGCCACCAGCAGAGATGGAAGTCAGCCCCAGCATTTT.

This clonotype has just a few counts. The gene calls are TRBV5-6 and TRBJ2-3; D call uncertain. Looked up from germline, CDR1 is SGHDT and CDR2 is YYEEEE. V lost 2 bases and J lost 14, with 15 bases in between. The CDR3 consists of 12 residues. CDR3 loop: CASSLSSIPGYF. The CDR3 region has the DNA TGTGCCAGCAGCTTATCGTCCATTCCCGGGTATTTT.

This clonotype was seen many times. The J gene is TRBJ2-5, the V gene TRBV5-5; D call uncertain. Trimming took 1 base from V and 7 from J, leaving 14 bases between them. Germline V gene sequence: CDR1 SGHKS, CDR2 YYEKEE (reference sequence). The CDR3 extends over 14 amino acids. The CDR3 coding sequence is TGTGCCAGCAGCTTGCGGTCCTTGTCGGGGACCCAGTACTTC. Translated: CASSLRSLSGTQYF.

The chain links TRBV27 to TRBJ1-2, with TRBD1 matching over 8 bases. The germline V gene encodes CDR1 MNHEY and CDR2 SMNVEV (reference sequence). The junction had 10 bases not matched to a gene; V was cut back by 5 bases and J by 8 bases. The CDR3 is 14 amino acids. This chain's CDR3 is CASSPQGAPWGYTF. The CDR3 bases are TGTGCCAGCAGTCCCCAGGGGGCCCCTTGGGGCTACACCTTC.

This chain joins TRBV24-1 and TRBJ2-2, with D perhaps matching TRBD1 or TRBD2 (5 bases each). Between the trimmed V and J ends, which lost 9 bases and 5 bases, there was a span of 15 bases. The CDR3 runs to 14 residues. Germline V lookup: CDR1 KGHDR, CDR2 SFDVKD. CDR3 region: CATSHGAGTGELFF. The CDR3 DNA sequence: TGTGCCACCTCGCACGGGGCTGGGACCGGGGAGCTGTTTTTT.

This clonotype was seen at least ten times. The chain is built from TRBV6-5 and TRBJ2-1; no reliable D call. Germline-derived CDR1 and CDR2 are MNHEY and SVGAGI. The CDR3 contains 15 residues. Trimming stripped 6 bases from V and 8 bases from J, with 20 bases between. CDR3 amino acids: CASSPTPDPWDEQFF. The CDR3 coding sequence is TGTGCCAGCAGCCCTACACCGGACCCCTGGGATGAGCAGTTCTTC.

This clonotype was detected only a few times. The V gene is TRBV4-3, the J gene TRBJ2-3, with D tentatively TRBD1 or TRBD2 (5 bases each). The CDR3 has 14 amino acids. V shed 8 bases and J shed 1 base, with 13 bases lying between them. Per the germline V gene, CDR1 is LGHNA and CDR2 is YSLEER. This CDR3 is CASGGREGTDTQYF. The CDR3 coding sequence is TGCGCCAGCGGGGGAAGGGAAGGCACAGATACGCAGTATTTT.

This clonotype was observed a few times. CDR3 amino acids: CASRQGAQDGYTF. CDR3 bases: TGTGCCAGCAGACAGGGGGCTCAGGATGGCTACACCTTC. The chain has TRBV14 and TRBJ1-2; TRBD1 matches at 9 bases. The trim removed 6 bases at V and 6 bases at J, leaving 5 bases unmatched. The CDR3 totals 13 residues. Germline CDR1 SGHDN, CDR2 FVKESK.

This clonotype was seen many times. This chain uses TRBV4-2 with TRBJ1-2; no definite D call. Germline V CDR1 and CDR2: LGHNA, YNFKEQ. Trimming took off 3 bases at V and 2 bases at J, with 7 bases between the two ends. This CDR3 comprises 13 residues. CDR3 nucleotide sequence: TGTGCCAGCAGCCACGGCCAAAACTATGGCTACACCTTC. It specifies CASSHGQNYGYTF.

This clonotype was seen repeatedly, ten times or more. The chain has TRBV9 and TRBJ2-1, with D perhaps given as TRBD1 or TRBD2 (5 bases each). V shed 2 bases and J shed 2 bases, with 14 bases lying between them. Germline CDR1 reads SGDLS; CDR2 reads YYNGEE. The CDR3 is 16 residues long. CDR3 nucleotide sequence: TGTGCCAGCAGCGTCGCCGGGGCTCCCACCTACAATGAGCAGTTCTTC. This sequence encodes CASSVAGAPTYNEQFF. Combining the CDR3 with reference TRBV9 and TRBJ2-1 gives the whole variable domain DSGVTQTPKHLITATGQRVTLRCSPRSGDLSVYWYQQSLDQGLQFLIQYYNGEERAKGNILERFSAQQFPDLHSELNLSSLELGDSALYFCASSVAGAPTYNEQFFGPGTRLTVL.

This clonotype was detected only a few times. The chain links TRBV7-2 to TRBJ2-7, with D tentatively TRBD2 (6 bases). The CDR3 is 15 residues long. V dropped 1 base and J dropped 0 bases, with 10 bases sitting between them. CDR1 SGHTA and CDR2 FQGNSA come from the germline V gene. The CDR3 loop is CASSLDLATSYEQYF. CDR3 bases: TGTGCCAGCAGCTTAGACCTAGCGACCTCCTACGAGCAGTACTTC. Together with reference TRBV7-2 and TRBJ2-7, the CDR3 gives the full variable domain: GAGVSQSPSNKVTEKGKDVELRCDPISGHTALYWYRQSLGQGLEFLIYFQGNSAPDKSGLPSDRFSAERTGGSVSTLTIQRTQQEDSAVYLCASSLDLATSYEQYFGPGTRLTVT.

This chain uses TRBV18 with TRBJ2-7; TRBD1 matches 7 bases. Germline CDR1 and CDR2: KGHSH and LQKENI. The CDR3 runs 14 residues. J lost 2 bases, V lost 3 bases, and 4 bases had no gene match. CDR3 bases: TGTGCCAGCTCACCTACGGGACAGCCCTACGAGCAGTACTTC. Its protein is CASSPTGQPYEQYF.

V and J are TRBV27 and TRBJ1-6; 7 bases agree with TRBD1. The V and J ends lost 8 bases and 0 bases, in that order; junction bases with no gene match: 16. Per the germline V gene, CDR1 is MNHEY and CDR2 is SMNVEV (reference sequence). The CDR3 sequence is 19 residues long. Here the CDR3 reads CASSPRMVTGYSYNSPLHF. The CDR3 region has the DNA TGTGCCAGCTCCCCGCGGATGGTGACAGGGTACTCCTATAATTCACCCCTCCACTTT.

This clonotype was seen a handful of times. V is TRBV5-6 and J is TRBJ2-3, with 12 bases that match TRBD2. Germline assignment: CDR1 SGHDT and CDR2 YYEEEE. J gave up 6 bases and V 4 bases, and 0 bases lay outside the gene matches. This CDR3 comprises 13 residues. CDR3 loop: CASSGLAGDTQYF. For the CDR3, the DNA is TGTGCCAGCAGCGGACTAGCGGGGGATACGCAGTATTTT. Supplemented by reference TRBV5-6 and TRBJ2-3, the full variable domain reads DAGVTQSPTHLIKTRGQQVTLRCSPKSGHDTVSWYQQALGQGPQFIFQYYEEEERQRGNFPDRFSGHQFPNYSSELNVNALLLGDSALYLCASSGLAGDTQYFGPGTRLTVL.

This clonotype has at least ten counts. V and J are TRBV10-3 and TRBJ2-3; 11 bases are shared with TRBD2. The CDR3 spans 16 residues. J was trimmed by 2 bases and V by 2 bases; bases with no gene match: 3. Germline CDR1 and CDR2: ENHRY and SYGVKD. The CDR3 reads CAISERGLAATDTQYF. The CDR3 DNA is TGTGCCATCAGTGAGAGGGGACTAGCGGCCACAGATACGCAGTATTTT.

This chain joins TRBV3-1 and TRBJ2-1; 7 nucleotides align to TRBD2. Germline lookup yields CDR1 LGHDT and CDR2 YNNKEL (reference sequence). The CDR3 loop spans 17 amino acids. J gave up 1 base and V 0 bases, and 6 bases lay outside the gene matches. The CDR3 DNA follows: TGTGCCAGCAGCCAAGATGCCGCGGGAGTATCCTACAATGAGCAGTTCTTC. This gives the protein CASSQDAAGVSYNEQFF.